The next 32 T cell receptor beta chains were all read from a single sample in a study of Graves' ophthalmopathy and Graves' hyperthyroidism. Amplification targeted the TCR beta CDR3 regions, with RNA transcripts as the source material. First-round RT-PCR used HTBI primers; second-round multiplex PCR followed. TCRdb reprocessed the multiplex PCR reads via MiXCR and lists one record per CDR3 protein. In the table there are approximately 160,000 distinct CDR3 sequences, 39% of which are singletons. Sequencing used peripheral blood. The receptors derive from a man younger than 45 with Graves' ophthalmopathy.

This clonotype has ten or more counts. The CDR3 region is CASSFGADQAYEQYF. The CDR3 DNA follows: TGTGCCAGCAGTTTTGGGGCAGACCAGGCCTACGAGCAGTACTTC. The rearrangement links TRBV28 to TRBJ2-7, with D possibly matching TRBD1 (5 bases). This CDR3 comprises 15 residues. Germline V lookup: CDR1 MDHEN, CDR2 SYDVKM. V dropped 3 bases and J dropped 2 bases, with 14 bases sitting between them.

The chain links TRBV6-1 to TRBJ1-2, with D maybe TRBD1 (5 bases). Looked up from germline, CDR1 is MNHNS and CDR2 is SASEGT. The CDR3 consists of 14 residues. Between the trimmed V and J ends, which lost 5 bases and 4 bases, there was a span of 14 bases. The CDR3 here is CASSLGLGAYGYTF. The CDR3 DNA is TGTGCCAGCAGTCTGGGACTGGGAGCCTATGGCTACACCTTC.

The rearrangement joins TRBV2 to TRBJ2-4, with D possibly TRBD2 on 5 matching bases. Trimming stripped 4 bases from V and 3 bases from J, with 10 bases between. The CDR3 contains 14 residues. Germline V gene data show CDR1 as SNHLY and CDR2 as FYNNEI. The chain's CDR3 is CASSAAGGKNIQYF. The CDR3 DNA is TGTGCCAGCAGTGCGGCGGGTGGCAAAAACATTCAGTACTTC.

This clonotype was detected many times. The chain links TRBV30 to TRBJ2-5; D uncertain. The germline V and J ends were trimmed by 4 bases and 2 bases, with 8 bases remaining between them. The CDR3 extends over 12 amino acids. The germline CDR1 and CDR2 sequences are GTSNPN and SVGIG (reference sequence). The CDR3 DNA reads TGTGCCTGGAACCGCAGGCAAGAGACCCAGTACTTC. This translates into CAWNRRQETQYF.

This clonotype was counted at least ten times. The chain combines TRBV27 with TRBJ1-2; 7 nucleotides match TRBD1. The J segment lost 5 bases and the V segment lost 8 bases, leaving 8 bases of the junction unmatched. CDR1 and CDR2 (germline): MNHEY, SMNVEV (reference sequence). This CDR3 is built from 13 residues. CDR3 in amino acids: CASRPEGAYGYTF. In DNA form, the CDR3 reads TGTGCCAGCCGGCCTGAGGGGGCTTATGGCTACACCTTC.

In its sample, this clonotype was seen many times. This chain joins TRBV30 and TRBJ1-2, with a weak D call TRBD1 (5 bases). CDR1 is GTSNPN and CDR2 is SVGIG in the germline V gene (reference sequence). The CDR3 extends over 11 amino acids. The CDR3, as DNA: TGTGCAAGTACTATGGGGGATGGCTACACCTTC. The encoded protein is CASTMGDGYTF. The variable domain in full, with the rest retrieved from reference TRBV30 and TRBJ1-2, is SQTIHQWPATLVQPVGSPLSLECTVEGTSNPNLYWYRQAAGRGLQLLFYSVGIGQISSEVPQNLSASRPQDRQFILSSKKLLLSDSGFYLCASTMGDGYTFGSGTRLTVV.

The CDR3 sequence: CASMGLAGVAGELFF. The CDR3 DNA is TGTGCCAGCATGGGCCTAGCGGGAGTGGCCGGGGAGCTGTTTTTT. This rearrangement joins TRBV6-1 to TRBJ2-2; 10 bases line up with TRBD2. Germline V lookup: CDR1 MNHNS, CDR2 SASEGT. J was trimmed by 6 bases and V by 7 bases; bases with no gene match: 8. The CDR3 is 15 amino acids.

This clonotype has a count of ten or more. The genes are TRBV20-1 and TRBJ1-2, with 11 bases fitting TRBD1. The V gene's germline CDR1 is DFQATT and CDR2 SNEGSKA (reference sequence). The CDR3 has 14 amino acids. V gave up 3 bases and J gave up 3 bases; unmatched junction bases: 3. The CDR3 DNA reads TGCAGTGCTAGTTTGGGACAGGGGGACTATGGCTACACCTTC. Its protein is CSASLGQGDYGYTF.

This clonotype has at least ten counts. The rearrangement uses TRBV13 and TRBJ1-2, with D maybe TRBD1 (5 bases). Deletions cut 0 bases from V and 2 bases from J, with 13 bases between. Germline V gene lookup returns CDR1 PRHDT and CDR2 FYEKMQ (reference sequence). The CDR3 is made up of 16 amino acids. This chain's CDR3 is CASSLGTGRDNYGYTF. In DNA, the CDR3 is TGTGCCAGCAGCTTAGGAACTGGCAGGGACAACTATGGCTACACCTTC.

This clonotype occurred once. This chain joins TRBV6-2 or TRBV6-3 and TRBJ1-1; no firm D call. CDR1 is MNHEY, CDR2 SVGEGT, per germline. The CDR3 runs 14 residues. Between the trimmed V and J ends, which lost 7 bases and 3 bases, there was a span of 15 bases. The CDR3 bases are TGTGCCAGCAACCCGCCCTTAAGGGACACTGAAGCTTTCTTT. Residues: CASNPPLRDTEAFF.

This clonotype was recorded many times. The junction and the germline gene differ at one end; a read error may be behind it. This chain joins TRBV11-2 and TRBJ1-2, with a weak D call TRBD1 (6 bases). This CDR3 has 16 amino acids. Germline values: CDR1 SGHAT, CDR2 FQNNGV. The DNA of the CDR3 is TGTGCCAGCAGCCCCAGACAGGCGGGGCTTAACTATAGCTACACCTTC. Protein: CASSPRQAGLNYSYTF.

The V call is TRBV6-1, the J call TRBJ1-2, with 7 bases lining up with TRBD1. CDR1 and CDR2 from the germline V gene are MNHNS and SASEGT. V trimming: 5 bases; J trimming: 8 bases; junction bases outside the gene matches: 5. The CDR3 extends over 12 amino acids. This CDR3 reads CASSPGDSGYTF. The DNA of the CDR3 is TGTGCCAGCAGTCCCGGGGACAGCGGCTACACCTTC.

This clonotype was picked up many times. DNA of the CDR3: TGTGCCAGCAGTTGGTCCCCAGGGCCCGACCTGGGTGGCTACACCTTC. This translates into CASSWSPGPDLGGYTF. The chain uses TRBV28 and TRBJ1-2; tentative D call: TRBD1 (5 bases). Germline V gene sequence: CDR1 MDHEN, CDR2 SYDVKM. The CDR3 runs 16 residues. Trimming left V 4 bases short and J 7 bases short, with 22 bases between.

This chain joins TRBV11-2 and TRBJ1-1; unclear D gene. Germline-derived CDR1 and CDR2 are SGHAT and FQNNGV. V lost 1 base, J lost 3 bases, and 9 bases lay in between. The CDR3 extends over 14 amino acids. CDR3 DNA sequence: TGTGCCAGCAGCTTAGTAGTGGGAGACACTGAAGCTTTCTTT. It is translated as CASSLVVGDTEAFF.

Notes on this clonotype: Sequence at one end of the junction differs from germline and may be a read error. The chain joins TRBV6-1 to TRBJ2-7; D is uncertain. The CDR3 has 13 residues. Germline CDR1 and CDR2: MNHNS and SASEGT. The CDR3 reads CASSAPASYEQCF. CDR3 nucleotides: TGTGCCAGCAGTGCTCCGGCATCCTACGAGCAGTGCTTC.

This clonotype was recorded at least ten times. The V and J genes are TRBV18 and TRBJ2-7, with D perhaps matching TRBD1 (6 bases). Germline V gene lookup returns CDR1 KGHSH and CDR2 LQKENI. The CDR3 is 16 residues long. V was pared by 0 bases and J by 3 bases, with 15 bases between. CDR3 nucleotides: TGTGCCAGCTCACCACCGGGGGCAGACCGGGGCTACGAGCAGTACTTC. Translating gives CASSPPGADRGYEQYF.

In nucleotides, the CDR3 is TGTGCCATCAGGGCTATCACAGGGGGCTCCTACGAGCAGTACTTC. This translates into CAIRAITGGSYEQYF. The chain combines TRBV10-3 with TRBJ2-7; 8 bases match TRBD1. V shed 6 bases, J shed 0 bases, and the junction held 7 bases outside the gene matches. In germline, CDR1 is ENHRY, CDR2 SYGVKD. This CDR3 has 15 residues.

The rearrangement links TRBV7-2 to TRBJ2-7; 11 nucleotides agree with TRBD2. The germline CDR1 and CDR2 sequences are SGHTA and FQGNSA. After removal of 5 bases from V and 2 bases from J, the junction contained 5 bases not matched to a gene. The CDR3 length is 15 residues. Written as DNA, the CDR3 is TGTGCCAGCAGCCGCATTAGCGGGGGGGCCTACGAGCAGTACTTC. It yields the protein CASSRISGGAYEQYF.

In DNA form, the CDR3 reads TGTGCCAGCAGCTTAGCGTTTAACAGACAAGAGACCCAGTACTTC. Protein product: CASSLAFNRQETQYF. V and J are TRBV7-2 and TRBJ2-5; unclear D gene. With 0 bases removed from V and 2 bases from J, the gap between germline ends came to 10 bases. The CDR3 has 15 residues. Germline lookup yields CDR1 SGHTA and CDR2 FQGNSA.

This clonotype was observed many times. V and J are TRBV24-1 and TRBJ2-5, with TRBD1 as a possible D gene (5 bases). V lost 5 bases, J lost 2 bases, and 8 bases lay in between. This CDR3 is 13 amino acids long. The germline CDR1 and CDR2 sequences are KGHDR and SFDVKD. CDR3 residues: CATSATVQETQYF. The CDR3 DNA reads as TGTGCCACCAGTGCGACAGTGCAAGAGACCCAGTACTTC.

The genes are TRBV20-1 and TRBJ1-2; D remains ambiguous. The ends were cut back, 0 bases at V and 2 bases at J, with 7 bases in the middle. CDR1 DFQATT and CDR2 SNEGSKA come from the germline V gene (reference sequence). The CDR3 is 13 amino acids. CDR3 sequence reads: CSARDAGNYGYTF. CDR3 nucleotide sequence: TGCAGTGCTAGAGATGCGGGGAACTATGGCTACACCTTC.

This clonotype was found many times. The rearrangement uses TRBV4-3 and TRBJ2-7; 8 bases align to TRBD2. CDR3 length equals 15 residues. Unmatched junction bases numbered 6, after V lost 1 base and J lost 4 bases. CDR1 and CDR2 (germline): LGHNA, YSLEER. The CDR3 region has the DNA TGCGCCAGCAGCCAAGGGAGCGGGAGTCCGTACGAGCAGTACTTC. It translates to CASSQGSGSPYEQYF.

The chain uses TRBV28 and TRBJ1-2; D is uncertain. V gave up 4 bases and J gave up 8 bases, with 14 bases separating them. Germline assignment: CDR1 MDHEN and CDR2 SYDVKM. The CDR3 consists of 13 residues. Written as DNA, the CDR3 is TGTGCCAGCAGTTACGGTCGCCTGGGGGGCTACACCTTC. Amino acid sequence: CASSYGRLGGYTF.

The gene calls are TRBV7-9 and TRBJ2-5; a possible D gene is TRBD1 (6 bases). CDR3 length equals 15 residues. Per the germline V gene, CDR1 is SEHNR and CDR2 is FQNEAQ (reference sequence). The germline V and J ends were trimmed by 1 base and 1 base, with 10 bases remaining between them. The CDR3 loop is CASSLDRDIQETQYF. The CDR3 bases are TGTGCCAGCAGCTTAGACAGGGATATCCAAGAGACCCAGTACTTC.

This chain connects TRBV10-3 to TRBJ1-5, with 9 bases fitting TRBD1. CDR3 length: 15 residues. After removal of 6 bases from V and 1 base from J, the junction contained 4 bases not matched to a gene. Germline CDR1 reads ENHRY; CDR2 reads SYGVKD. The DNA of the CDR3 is TGTGCCATCAGGGCGACAGGGGGAAGCAATCAGCCCCAGCATTTT. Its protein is CAIRATGGSNQPQHF.

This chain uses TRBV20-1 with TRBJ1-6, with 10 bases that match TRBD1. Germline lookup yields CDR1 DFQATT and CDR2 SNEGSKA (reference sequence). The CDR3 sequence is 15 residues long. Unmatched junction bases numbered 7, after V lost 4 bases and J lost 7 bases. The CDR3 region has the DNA TGCAGTGCTATGGGACAGGGGTTTTGGAATTCACCCCTCCACTTT. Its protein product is CSAMGQGFWNSPLHF.

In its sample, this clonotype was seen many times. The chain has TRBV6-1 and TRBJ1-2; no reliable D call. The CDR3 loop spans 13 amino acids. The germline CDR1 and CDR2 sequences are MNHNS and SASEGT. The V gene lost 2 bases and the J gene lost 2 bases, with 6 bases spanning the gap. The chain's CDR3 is CASSERRNYGYTF. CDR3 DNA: TGTGCCAGCAGTGAAAGACGGAACTATGGCTACACCTTC.

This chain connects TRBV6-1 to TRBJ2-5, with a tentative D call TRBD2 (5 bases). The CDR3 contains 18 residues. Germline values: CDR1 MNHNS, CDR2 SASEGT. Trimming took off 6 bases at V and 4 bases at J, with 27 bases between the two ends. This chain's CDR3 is CASRALPFGSRRVETQYF. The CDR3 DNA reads TGTGCCAGCAGGGCGCTTCCATTCGGTTCCAGGCGGGTAGAGACCCAGTACTTC.

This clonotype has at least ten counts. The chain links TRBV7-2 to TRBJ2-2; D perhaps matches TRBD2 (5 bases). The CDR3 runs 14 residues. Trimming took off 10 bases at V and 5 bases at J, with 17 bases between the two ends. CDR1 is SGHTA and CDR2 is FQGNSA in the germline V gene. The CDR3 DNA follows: TGTGCCACCGGCGGGTCTTCGGTTACCGGGGAGCTGTTTTTT. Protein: CATGGSSVTGELFF.

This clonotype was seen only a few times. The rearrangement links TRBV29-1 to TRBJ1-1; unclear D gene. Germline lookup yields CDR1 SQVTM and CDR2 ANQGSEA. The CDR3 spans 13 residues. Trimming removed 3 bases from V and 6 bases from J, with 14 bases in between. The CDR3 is CSVDAGNWAEAFF. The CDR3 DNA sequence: TGCAGCGTTGATGCTGGGAATTGGGCTGAAGCTTTCTTT.

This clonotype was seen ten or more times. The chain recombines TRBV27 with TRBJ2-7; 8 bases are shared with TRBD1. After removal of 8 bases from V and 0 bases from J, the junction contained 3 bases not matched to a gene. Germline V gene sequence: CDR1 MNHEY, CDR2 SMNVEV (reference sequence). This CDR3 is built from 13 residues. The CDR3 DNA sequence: TGTGCCAGCCGGACAGGGAGCTCCTACGAGCAGTACTTC. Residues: CASRTGSSYEQYF.

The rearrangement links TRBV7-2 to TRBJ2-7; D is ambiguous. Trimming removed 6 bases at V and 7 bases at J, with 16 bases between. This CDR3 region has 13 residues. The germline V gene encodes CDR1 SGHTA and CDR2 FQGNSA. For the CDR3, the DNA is TGTGCCAGCAGGCCTCGGATTCCTTTTGAGCAGTACTTC. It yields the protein CASRPRIPFEQYF.